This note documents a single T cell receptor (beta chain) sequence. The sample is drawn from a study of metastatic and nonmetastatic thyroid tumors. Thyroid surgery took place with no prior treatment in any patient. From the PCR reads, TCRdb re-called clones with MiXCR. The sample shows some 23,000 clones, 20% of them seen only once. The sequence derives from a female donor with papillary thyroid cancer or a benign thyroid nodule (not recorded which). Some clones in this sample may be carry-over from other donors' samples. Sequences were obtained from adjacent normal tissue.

CDR3 amino acids: CASGMQGAGGEAFF. The DNA of the CDR3 is TGTGCCAGCGGCATGCAGGGGGCAGGCGGTGAAGCTTTCTTT. The genes are TRBV7-9 and TRBJ1-1, with TRBD1 identical over 8 bases. J gave up 7 bases and V 8 bases, and 12 bases lay outside the gene matches. The germline CDR1 and CDR2 sequences are SEHNR and FQNEAQ (reference sequence). The CDR3 covers 14 residues. The complete variable domain, with remaining parts taken from reference TRBV7-9 and TRBJ1-1, reads DTGVSQNPRHKITKRGQNVTFRCDPISEHNRLYWYRQTLGQGPEFLTYFQNEAQLEKSRLLSDRFSAERPKGSFSTLEIQRTEQGDSAMYLCASGMQGAGGEAFFGQGTRLTVV.